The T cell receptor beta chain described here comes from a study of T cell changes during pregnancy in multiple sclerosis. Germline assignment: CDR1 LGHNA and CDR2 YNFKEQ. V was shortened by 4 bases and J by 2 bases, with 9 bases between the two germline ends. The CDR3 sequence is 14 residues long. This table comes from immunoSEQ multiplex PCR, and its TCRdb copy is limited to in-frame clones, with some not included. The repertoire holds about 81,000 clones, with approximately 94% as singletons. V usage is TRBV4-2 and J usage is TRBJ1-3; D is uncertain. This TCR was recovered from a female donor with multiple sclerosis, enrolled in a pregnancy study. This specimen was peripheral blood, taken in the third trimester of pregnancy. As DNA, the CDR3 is TGTGCCAGCAGCCCCGCCGGGGCTGGAAACACCATATATTTT. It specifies CASSPAGAGNTIYF.